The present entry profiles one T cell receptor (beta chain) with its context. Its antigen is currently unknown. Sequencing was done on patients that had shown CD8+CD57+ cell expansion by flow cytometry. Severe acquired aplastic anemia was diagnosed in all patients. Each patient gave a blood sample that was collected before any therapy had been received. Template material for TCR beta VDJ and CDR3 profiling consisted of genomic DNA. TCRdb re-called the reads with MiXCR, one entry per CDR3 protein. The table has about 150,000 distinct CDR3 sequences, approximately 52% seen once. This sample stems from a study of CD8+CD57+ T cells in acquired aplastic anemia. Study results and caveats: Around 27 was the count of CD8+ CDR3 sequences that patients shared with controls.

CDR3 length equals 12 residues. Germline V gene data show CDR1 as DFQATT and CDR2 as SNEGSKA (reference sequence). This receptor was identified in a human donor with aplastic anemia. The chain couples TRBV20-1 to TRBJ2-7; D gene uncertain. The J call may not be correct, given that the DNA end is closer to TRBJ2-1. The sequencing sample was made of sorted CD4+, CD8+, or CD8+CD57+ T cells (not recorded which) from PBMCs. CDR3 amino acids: CSARICSYEQFF. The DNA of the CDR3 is TGCAGTGCTAGAATCTGCTCCTACGAGCAGTTCTTC.